This T cell receptor beta chain appears in the sequencing data of a study of T cell changes during pregnancy in multiple sclerosis. Only in-frame clones appear in the TCRdb table, and some are missing; sequencing was by immunoSEQ multiplex PCR. Of 100,000 or so clones listed, roughly 92% are singletons. The CDR3 has 14 amino acids. The V and J ends lost 3 bases and 10 bases, in that order; junction bases with no gene match: 9. The germline V gene has CDR1 SEHNR and CDR2 FQNEAQ (reference sequence). The source material was peripheral blood, sampled in the second trimester of pregnancy. The receptor was derived from a female donor with multiple sclerosis, enrolled in a pregnancy study. The rearrangement joins TRBV7-9 to TRBJ2-1; 7 nucleotides match TRBD2. The CDR3 DNA sequence: TGTGCCAGCAGCTTGAGGCGGGAGTCGGGGGAGCAGTTCTTC. It is translated as CASSLRRESGEQFF.